This note documents a single T cell receptor (beta chain) sequence. Its antigen target is currently unknown. Base-call qualities are not available, and no considerably larger clone is one nucleotide away. TCRbeta CDR3 regions were amplified from genomic DNA using the immunoSEQ Assay, a bias-controlled multiplex PCR. As for the original processing: The number of nucleated cells in each sample was estimated by amplification of reference gene primers within the assay. To quantify the absolute abundance of each unique TCRbeta CDR3 rearrangement, sequence reads were collapsed and filtered. Productive Simpson clonality was computed per sample as the square root of Simpson's diversity index over productive rearrangements. TCRdb mirrors the immuneACCESS table, restricted to in-frame sequences. Some clones are absent from its copies; in checked studies, under half trace to an unresolved V gene, and the reason for the others is unknown. V, J and clone size derive from that table, while D and trimming were established from the DNA sequence. Here the sample has approximately 200,000 clones; less than 95% occur a single time. Approximately 0.69% of the sample goes to the ten largest clones.

Trimming costs V 0 bases and J 2 bases, and their ends lie 11 bases apart. There are 15 amino acids in the CDR3, from cysteine to phenylalanine inclusive. The CDR3 DNA has 45 bases and is translated from base 1. Via the germline V gene, CDR1 is SGHVS and CDR2 FNYEAQ. This sample stems from a study of blood T cell repertoires in COVID-19 (dated by TCRdb to about 2020). Describing the broader study: The collaborator samples originated in the United States, Italy and Spain and spanned the acute and convalescent phases of COVID-19. The prospective study material was composed of cDNA or gDNA derived from T cells, B-cell-depleted T cells, or PBMCs. Subjects who had been exposed to COVID-19, were actively infected with it, or had recovered from it provided the deeply sampled blood TCRbeta repertoires that made up the dataset. The repertoires were made available in a free public database intended to serve as a resource for research on the immune response to SARS-CoV-2. Samples were obtained from the ongoing ImmuneRACE study (first 160 participants) and from 1,000 to 1,500 subjects provided by 6 global collaborators. Nearly every sample came with metadata listing a de-identified subject ID, COVID-19 status, age in years and sex. Where available, HLA class I and class II types were obtained from metadata supplied by the sample provider rather than from assay-based typing.

General study outcomes and caveats: The amount of clinical and demographic metadata varied by source and participant and was provided uncurated.

In Seattle, one collaborating source enrolled patients while the infection was active and tracked those patients longitudinally over the course of disease. Collaborating institutions collected whole blood in K2EDTA tubes following their own protocols. For TCRbeta analysis, collaborators shipped samples in one of three forms: frozen whole blood, isolated PBMCs, or DNA extracted from either of those sample types. Input material: peripheral blood. The V gene is TRBV7-6 and the J gene is TRBJ2-7; TRBD2 is a possible D gene, resting on 6 matching bases. This TCR derives from a man aged 30-40 years with COVID-19, enrolled during active disease. The nucleotide sequence reads as follows: TGTGCCAGCAGCTTAGCGGAGGGACGGACCTACGAGCAGTACTTC. This codes for CASSLAEGRTYEQYF.